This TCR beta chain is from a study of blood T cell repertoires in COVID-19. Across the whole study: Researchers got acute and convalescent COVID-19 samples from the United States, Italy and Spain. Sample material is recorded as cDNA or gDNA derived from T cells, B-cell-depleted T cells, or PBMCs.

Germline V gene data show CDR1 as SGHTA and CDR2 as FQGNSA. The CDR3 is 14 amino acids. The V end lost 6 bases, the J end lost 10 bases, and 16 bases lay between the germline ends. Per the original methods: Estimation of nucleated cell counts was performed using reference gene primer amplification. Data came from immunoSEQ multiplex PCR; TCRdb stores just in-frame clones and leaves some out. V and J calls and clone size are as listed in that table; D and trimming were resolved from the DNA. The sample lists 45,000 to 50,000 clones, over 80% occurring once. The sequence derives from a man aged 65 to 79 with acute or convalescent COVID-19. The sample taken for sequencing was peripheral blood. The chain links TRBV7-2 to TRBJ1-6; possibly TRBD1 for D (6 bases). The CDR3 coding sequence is TGTGCCAGCAGAACAACAGGGTTCGAGTCACCCCTCCACTTT. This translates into CASRTTGFESPLHF.